What follows are 17 T cell receptor beta chains derived from one specimen sequenced in a study of Ad26.COV2.S vaccination and SARS-CoV-2 variants. The treatment was: 15 to 20 received Ad26.COV2.S at low or high dose, single or two shots; about five received placebo; per-sample allocation not given. Each sample was drawn 63 days after the first injection (of vaccine or placebo). Clones were read by immunoSEQ multiplex PCR, and TCRdb kept only the in-frame ones, dropping some. The data show over 200,000 clones, 88% seen once. The specimen was peripheral blood, collected in a trial of Ad26.COV2.S vaccine versus placebo. Source of these receptors: a person between 18 and 59 years old who received the Ad26.COV2.S COVID-19 vaccine or a placebo.

The gene calls are TRBV19 and TRBJ1-5; D perhaps matches TRBD1 (5 bases). Germline-derived CDR1 and CDR2 are LNHDA and SQIVND (reference sequence). The CDR3 runs 13 residues. Trimming took 6 bases from V and 4 from J, leaving 10 bases between them. The CDR3 sequence: CASSDPGNQPQHF. In nucleotides, the CDR3 is TGTGCCAGTAGCGATCCAGGGAATCAGCCCCAGCATTTT.

This chain connects TRBV7-6 to TRBJ2-3; D gene unclear. This CDR3 comprises 15 residues. Trimming left V 4 bases short and J 0 bases short, with 11 bases between. Germline values: CDR1 SGHVS, CDR2 FNYEAQ. The CDR3, as DNA: TGTGCCAGCAGCTGCGGTAGATACAGCACAGATACGCAGTATTTT. Protein product: CASSCGRYSTDTQYF.

This clone was detected a few times. The chain joins TRBV6-5 to TRBJ2-7, with unresolved D. The CDR3 is 11 amino acids. V lost 8 bases and J lost 3, with 8 bases in between. Germline V lookup: CDR1 MNHEY, CDR2 SVGAGI. CDR3 sequence (DNA): TGTGCCAGCTTGGATTACTACGAGCAGTACTTC. Residues: CASLDYYEQYF.

The chain is built from TRBV5-1 and TRBJ1-4; D is unclear. There are 13 residues in the CDR3. V was clipped by 1 base and J by 8 bases, with 9 bases between them. Germline V gives CDR1 SGHRS, CDR2 YFSETQ. DNA of the CDR3: TGCGCCAGCAGCTTGCGGTCAGGAGAAAAACTGTTTTTT. Protein sequence: CASSLRSGEKLFF.

The chain employs TRBV5-1 and TRBJ1-4; D is perhaps TRBD1 (5 bases). The germline V gene has CDR1 SGHRS and CDR2 YFSETQ. The V end lost 3 bases, the J end lost 4 bases, and 22 bases lay between the germline ends. The length of the CDR3 is 18 residues. The CDR3 is CASSSTSMGSGGNEKLFF. The CDR3 region has the DNA TGCGCCAGCAGCTCGACCTCCATGGGATCCGGGGGTAATGAAAAACTGTTTTTT.

The V and J genes are TRBV28 and TRBJ1-2, with 8 bases aligning to TRBD1. Per the germline V gene, CDR1 is MDHEN and CDR2 is SYDVKM. V gave up 4 bases and J gave up 7 bases; unmatched junction bases: 5. This CDR3 is 13 amino acids long. This chain's CDR3 is CASSWTGRSGYTF. The CDR3 bases are TGTGCCAGCAGTTGGACAGGGAGGAGTGGCTACACCTTC.

The rearrangement uses TRBV4-3 and TRBJ1-2; the D is unclear. The germline CDR1 and CDR2 sequences are LGHNA and YSLEER. The CDR3 runs 16 residues. With 0 bases removed from V and 2 bases from J, the gap between germline ends came to 13 bases. CDR3 sequence (DNA): TGCGCCAGCAGCCAAGAGGGGTCGTCCGGCAACTATGGCTACACCTTC. Translation gives CASSQEGSSGNYGYTF.

The chain joins TRBV18 to TRBJ1-2; 7 bases align to TRBD1. Germline values: CDR1 KGHSH, CDR2 LQKENI. V shed 3 bases and J 4 bases; nucleotides not matched to a gene: 8. The CDR3 length is 15 residues. Here the CDR3 DNA reads TGTGCCAGCTCACCCGACAGGGCCCCCAGCTATGGCTACACCTTC. Translating it yields CASSPDRAPSYGYTF.

On this clone itself: At the DNA level, this CDR3 is encoded by other sequences in the same sample as well. J is TRBJ1-2 and V is TRBV28; D ambiguous. Germline CDR1 and CDR2: MDHEN and SYDVKM. Trimming took 7 bases from V and 11 from J, leaving 23 bases between them. This CDR3 has 14 amino acids. The CDR3 loop reads CASTTQTGPNRYTF. The DNA of the CDR3 is TGTGCCAGCACTACACAAACCGGGCCTAACCGATACACCTTC.

The chain employs TRBV27 and TRBJ2-1; 10 nucleotides match TRBD2. Germline loops: CDR1 MNHEY, CDR2 SMNVEV (reference sequence). The CDR3 spans 13 residues. Trimming removed 8 bases from V and 7 bases from J; junction bases left unmatched: 5. CDR3 sequence reads: CASQGLARNEQFF. CDR3 coding DNA: TGTGCCAGCCAGGGACTAGCGCGGAATGAGCAGTTCTTC.

This chain uses TRBV5-1 with TRBJ1-6, with a tentative D call TRBD1 (5 bases). There are 15 residues in the CDR3. Trimming stripped 4 bases from V and 5 bases from J, with 13 bases between. Germline loops: CDR1 SGHRS, CDR2 YFSETQ. The CDR3 here is CASSAPGRNNSPLHF. The CDR3, as DNA: TGCGCCAGCAGCGCTCCGGGACGGAATAATTCACCCCTCCACTTT.

The chain employs TRBV7-2 and TRBJ2-7, with D possibly being TRBD2 (5 bases). Trimming shortened V by 1 base and J by 1 base, and 5 bases separated the two germline ends. Per the germline V gene, CDR1 is SGHTA and CDR2 is FQGNSA. The CDR3 has 13 residues. The CDR3 nucleotides read TGTGCCAGCAGCTTAGGACTATCCTACGAGCAGTACTTC. Its protein product is CASSLGLSYEQYF.

This sequence joins TRBV29-1 and TRBJ2-7; 12 nucleotides agree with TRBD2. Trimming at V came to 5 bases and at J to 1 base, leaving 3 bases not matched to a gene. The CDR3 sequence is 14 residues long. CDR1 SQVTM and CDR2 ANQGSEA come from the germline V gene. DNA of the CDR3: TGCAGCGTTCTAACTAGCGGGGGGTCCTACGAGCAGTACTTC. Its translation: CSVLTSGGSYEQYF.

The chain carries TRBV11-2 and TRBJ2-3, with 7 bases aligning to TRBD2. Germline CDR1 reads SGHAT; CDR2 reads FQNNGV. The CDR3 sequence is 15 residues long. Trimming at V came to 4 bases and at J to 1 base, leaving 5 bases not matched to a gene. The CDR3 spells CASSYLAGGTDTQYF. In DNA, the CDR3 is TGTGCCAGCAGCTACTTGGCGGGGGGCACAGATACGCAGTATTTT.

The genes are TRBV6-1 and TRBJ2-5, with D tentatively TRBD1 (5 bases). The germline CDR1 and CDR2 sequences are MNHNS and SASEGT. V shed 2 bases and J shed 0 bases, with 13 bases lying between them. There are 16 residues in the CDR3. In DNA, the CDR3 is TGTGCCAGCAGTGAAAATCTGGGCAGGGACCAAGAGACCCAGTACTTC. It yields the protein CASSENLGRDQETQYF.

The V and J genes are TRBV4-2 and TRBJ1-3; 9 bases align to TRBD1. This CDR3 is built from 16 residues. V shed 5 bases, J shed 4 bases, and the junction held 9 bases outside the gene matches. CDR1 and CDR2 from the germline V gene are LGHNA and YNFKEQ. The CDR3 DNA is TGTGCCAGCAGCTCTACAGGGGGCGCGTCAGGAAACACCATATATTTT. It specifies CASSSTGGASGNTIYF.

The gene calls are TRBV9 and TRBJ2-3; 11 bases fit TRBD2. V trimming: 3 bases; J trimming: 0 bases; junction bases outside the gene matches: 3. This CDR3 is 16 amino acids long. Germline-derived CDR1 and CDR2 are SGDLS and YYNGEE. Here the CDR3 DNA reads TGTGCCAGCAGCGCCCGGACTAGCGGGAGCACAGATACGCAGTATTTT. This gives the protein CASSARTSGSTDTQYF.